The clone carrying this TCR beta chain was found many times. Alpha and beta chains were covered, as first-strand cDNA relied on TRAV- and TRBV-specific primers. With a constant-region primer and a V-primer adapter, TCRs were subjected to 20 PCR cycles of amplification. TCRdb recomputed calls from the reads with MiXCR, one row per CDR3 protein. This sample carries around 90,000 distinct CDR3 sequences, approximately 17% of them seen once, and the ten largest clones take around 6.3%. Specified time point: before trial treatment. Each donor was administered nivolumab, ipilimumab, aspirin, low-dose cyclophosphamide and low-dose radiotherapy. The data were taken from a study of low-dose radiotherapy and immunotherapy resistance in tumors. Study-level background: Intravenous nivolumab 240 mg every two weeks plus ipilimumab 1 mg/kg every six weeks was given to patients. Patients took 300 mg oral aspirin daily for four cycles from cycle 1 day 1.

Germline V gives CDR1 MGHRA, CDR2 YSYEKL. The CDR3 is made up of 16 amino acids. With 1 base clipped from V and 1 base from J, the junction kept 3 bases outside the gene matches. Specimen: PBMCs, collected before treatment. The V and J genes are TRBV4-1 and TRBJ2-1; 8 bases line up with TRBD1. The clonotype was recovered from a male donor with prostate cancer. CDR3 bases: TGCGCCAGCAGCCAAGGGACAGGGAGATCCTACAATGAGCAGTTCTTC. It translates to CASSQGTGRSYNEQFF.